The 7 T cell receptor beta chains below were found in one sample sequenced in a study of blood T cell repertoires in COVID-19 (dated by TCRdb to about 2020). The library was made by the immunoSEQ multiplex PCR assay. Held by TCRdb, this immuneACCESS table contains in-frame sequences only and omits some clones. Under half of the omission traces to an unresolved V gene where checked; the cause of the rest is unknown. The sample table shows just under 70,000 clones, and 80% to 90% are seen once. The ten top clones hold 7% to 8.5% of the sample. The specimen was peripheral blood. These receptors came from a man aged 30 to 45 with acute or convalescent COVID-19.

CDR3 in amino acids: CSVGRGTYNEQFF. The CDR3 DNA reads TGCAGCGTTGGACGCGGAACCTACAATGAGCAGTTCTTC. The chain has TRBV29-1 and TRBJ2-1; unclear D gene. Germline values: CDR1 SQVTM, CDR2 ANQGSEA. Trimming removed 4 bases from V and 2 bases from J, with 9 bases in between. The CDR3 consists of 13 residues.

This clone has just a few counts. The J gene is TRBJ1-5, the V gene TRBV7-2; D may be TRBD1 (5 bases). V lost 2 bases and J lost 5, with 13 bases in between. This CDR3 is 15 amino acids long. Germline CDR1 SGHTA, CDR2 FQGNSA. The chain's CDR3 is CASSLYGGEYQPQHF. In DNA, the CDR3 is TGTGCCAGCAGCTTATATGGGGGGGAATATCAGCCCCAGCATTTT.

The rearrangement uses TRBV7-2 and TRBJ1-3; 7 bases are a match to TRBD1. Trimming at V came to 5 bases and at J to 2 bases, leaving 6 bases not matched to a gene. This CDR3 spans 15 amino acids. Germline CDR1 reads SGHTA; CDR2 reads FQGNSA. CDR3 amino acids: CASSVDRAAGNTIYF. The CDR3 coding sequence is TGTGCCAGCAGCGTCGACAGGGCTGCTGGAAACACCATATATTTT.

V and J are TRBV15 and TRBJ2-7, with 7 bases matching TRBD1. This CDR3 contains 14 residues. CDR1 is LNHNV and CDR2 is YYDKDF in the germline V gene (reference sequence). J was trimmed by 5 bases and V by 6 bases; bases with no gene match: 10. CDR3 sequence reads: CATSRDRANHEQYF. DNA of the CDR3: TGTGCCACCAGTCGAGACAGGGCCAATCACGAGCAGTACTTC.

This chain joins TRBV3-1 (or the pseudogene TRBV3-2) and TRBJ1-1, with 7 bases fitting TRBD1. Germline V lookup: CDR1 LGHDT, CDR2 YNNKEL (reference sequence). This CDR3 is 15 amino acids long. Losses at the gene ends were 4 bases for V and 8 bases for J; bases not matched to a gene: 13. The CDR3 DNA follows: TGTGCCAGCAGCCCTTCCGGTGGCAGGGGGGTAGAAGCTTTCTTT. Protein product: CASSPSGGRGVEAFF.

CDR3 sequence: CSAAANTGELFF. The CDR3, as DNA: TGCAGCGCCGCAGCGAACACCGGGGAGCTGTTTTTT. The chain employs TRBV29-1 and TRBJ2-2; D uncertain. V was shortened by 7 bases and J by 0 bases, with 6 bases between the two germline ends. The CDR3 runs to 12 residues. Germline V CDR1 and CDR2: SQVTM, ANQGSEA.

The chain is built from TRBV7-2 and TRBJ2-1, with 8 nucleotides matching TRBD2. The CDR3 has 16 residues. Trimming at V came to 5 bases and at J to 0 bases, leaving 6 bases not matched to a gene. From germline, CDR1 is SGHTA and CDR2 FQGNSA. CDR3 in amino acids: CASSTLSGSSYNEQFF. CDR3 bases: TGTGCCAGCAGCACCCTAAGCGGGAGCTCCTACAATGAGCAGTTCTTC.